Presented here are 25 T cell receptor beta chains from one specimen sequenced in a study of cytotoxic CD8 clonotypes in ibrutinib-treated CLL. Profiled with immunoSEQ multiplex PCR; TCRdb holds only in-frame clones, not every one. The table includes around 97,000 clones, around 80% detected once. Sequencing was performed on PBMCs, taken after 12 months of ibrutinib treatment. These receptors originate from a human donor with chronic lymphocytic leukemia.

This sequence joins TRBV7-3 and TRBJ2-5; no firm D call. Trimming took 0 bases from V and 3 from J, leaving 8 bases between them. The CDR3 loop spans 14 amino acids. The germline gives CDR1 SGHTA, CDR2 FQGTGA. The chain's CDR3 is CASSLTGSKETQYF. The DNA for the CDR3 is TGTGCCAGCAGCTTAACAGGCTCAAAAGAGACCCAGTACTTC.

This clone was observed a single time. The genes are TRBV7-3 and TRBJ2-3; 13 nucleotides align to TRBD2. Germline V gene lookup returns CDR1 SGHTA and CDR2 FQGTGA. After removal of 4 bases from V and 1 base from J, the junction contained 2 bases not matched to a gene. The CDR3 covers 16 residues. This CDR3 reads CASSSGLAGGTDTQYF. The CDR3 DNA is TGTGCCAGCAGCTCCGGACTAGCGGGGGGCACAGATACGCAGTATTTT. The complete variable domain, with remaining parts taken from reference TRBV7-3 and TRBJ2-3, reads GAGVSQTPSNKVTEKGKYVELRCDPISGHTALYWYRQSLGQGPEFLIYFQGTGAADDSGLPNDRFFAVRPEGSVSTLKIQRTERGDSAVYLCASSSGLAGGTDTQYFGPGTRLTVL.

The chain couples TRBV15 to TRBJ1-4; D ambiguous. This CDR3 spans 18 amino acids. V dropped 0 bases and J dropped 0 bases, with 14 bases sitting between them. In germline, CDR1 is LNHNV, CDR2 YYDKDF (reference sequence). In DNA form, the CDR3 reads TGTGCCACCAGCAGAGATCCACCAGCCCTTTCAACTAATGAAAAACTGTTTTTT. Encoded protein: CATSRDPPALSTNEKLFF.

J is TRBJ1-2 and V is TRBV5-4; TRBD1 agrees at 7 bases. Germline V gives CDR1 SGHNT, CDR2 YYREEE (reference sequence). V was clipped by 0 bases and J by 4 bases; unmatched bases: 3. The CDR3 is 14 residues long. The chain's CDR3 is CASSLEGQIYGYTF. DNA of the CDR3: TGTGCCAGCAGCTTGGAGGGACAGATCTATGGCTACACCTTC.

The rearrangement uses TRBV7-9 and TRBJ1-2, with 8 bases identical to TRBD1. V shed 7 bases, J shed 8 bases, and the junction held 6 bases outside the gene matches. This CDR3 region has 12 residues. Germline lookup yields CDR1 SEHNR and CDR2 FQNEAQ (reference sequence). The CDR3 DNA reads TGTGCCAGCACCGGACAGGGCAAAGGCTACACCTTC. This gives the protein CASTGQGKGYTF.

This chain uses TRBV19 with TRBJ2-7, with 11 bases matching TRBD1. This CDR3 region has 16 residues. The V segment lost 5 bases and the J segment 6 bases; nucleotides outside the gene matches: 12. Per germline, CDR1 LNHDA and CDR2 SQIVND (reference sequence). Here the CDR3 reads CASSSPGTGGLGEQYF. Written as DNA, the CDR3 is TGTGCCAGTAGTTCCCCTGGGACAGGGGGATTAGGCGAGCAGTACTTC.

This clone was counted once. The rearrangement uses TRBV14 and TRBJ2-2; D ambiguous. The CDR3 contains 14 residues. CDR1 SGHDN and CDR2 FVKESK come from the germline V gene. The germline V and J ends were trimmed by 2 bases and 1 base, with 5 bases remaining between them. DNA of the CDR3: TGTGCCAGCAGCCAACAGCAGAACACCGGGGAGCTGTTTTTT. This translates into CASSQQQNTGELFF.

The chain couples TRBV5-1 to TRBJ2-5; D is possibly TRBD2 (5 bases). Germline CDR1 is SGHRS and CDR2 is YFSETQ. Trimming removed 5 bases from V and 4 bases from J, with 15 bases in between. The CDR3 runs to 14 residues. CDR3 nucleotide sequence: TGCGCCAGCAGTATTACGGGGTCGGGAGAGACCCAGTACTTC. Translation gives CASSITGSGETQYF.

This chain connects TRBV23-1 to TRBJ2-7; the match to TRBD1 covers 9 bases. TRBV23-1 is marked as an open reading frame, function uncertain. V shed 11 bases, J shed 0 bases, and the junction held 11 bases outside the gene matches. This CDR3 comprises 15 residues. The CDR3 DNA reads TGCGCCCCGCCGAGGACAGGGGTCGGCTCCTACGAGCAGTACTTC. Translating gives CAPPRTGVGSYEQYF.

This chain connects TRBV9 to TRBJ2-3; D tentatively fits TRBD1 or TRBD2 (6 bases each). The length of the CDR3 is 15 residues. The ends were cut back, 0 bases at V and 7 bases at J, with 15 bases in the middle. Germline CDR1 and CDR2: SGDLS and YYNGEE. In nucleotides, the CDR3 is TGTGCCAGCAGCGTAGAGGGGGGCCTTAGGAATACGCAGTATTTT. Protein: CASSVEGGLRNTQYF.

The chain has TRBV5-1 and TRBJ1-2, with D tentatively TRBD1 (5 bases). The CDR3 spans 15 residues. Trimming took off 0 bases at V and 2 bases at J, with 11 bases between the two ends. In germline, CDR1 is SGHRS, CDR2 YFSETQ. The CDR3 DNA reads TGCGCCAGCAGCTTGGTGGCAGGGAGCAACTATGGCTACACCTTC. Translation: CASSLVAGSNYGYTF.

This clone was recorded a few times. V and J are TRBV29-1 and TRBJ2-1; 7 nucleotides match TRBD2. V shed 5 bases, J shed 7 bases, and the junction held 5 bases outside the gene matches. Germline CDR1 SQVTM, CDR2 ANQGSEA. CDR3 length equals 12 residues. The CDR3, as DNA: TGCAGCGTTCGCCGGGGAGGGAATGAGCAGTTCTTC. This encodes CSVRRGGNEQFF.

On this clone: Other DNA sequences in the sample encode the same CDR3. This chain uses TRBV5-1 with TRBJ1-1; possibly TRBD1 for D (5 bases). Looked up from germline, CDR1 is SGHRS and CDR2 is YFSETQ. The CDR3 has 15 amino acids. The V end lost 0 bases, the J end lost 1 base, and 10 bases lay between the germline ends. The CDR3 sequence is CASSLAVTENTEAFF. The CDR3 bases are TGCGCCAGCAGCTTGGCCGTGACAGAGAACACTGAAGCTTTCTTT.

The V call is TRBV7-2, the J call TRBJ2-7; D may be TRBD1 (6 bases). The CDR3 length is 14 residues. The V gene's germline CDR1 is SGHTA and CDR2 FQGNSA. V was shortened by 5 bases and J by 3 bases, with 14 bases between the two germline ends. The CDR3 bases are TGTGCCAGCAGCCAACAGGGATTAATCTACGAGCAGTACTTC. Encoded protein: CASSQQGLIYEQYF. The full variable domain, rest sourced from reference TRBV7-2 and TRBJ2-7, is GAGVSQSPSNKVTEKGKDVELRCDPISGHTALYWYRQSLGQGLEFLIYFQGNSAPDKSGLPSDRFSAERTGGSVSTLTIQRTQQEDSAVYLCASSQQGLIYEQYFGPGTRLTVT.

The rearrangement links TRBV13 to TRBJ1-2; TRBD1 matches at 10 bases. J lost 3 bases, V lost 5 bases, and 9 bases had no gene match. The CDR3 contains 16 residues. Germline-derived CDR1 and CDR2 are PRHDT and FYEKMQ (reference sequence). CDR3 in DNA: TGTGCCAGCAGCATCGGGACAGGGGTAACCTACTATGGCTACACCTTC. Its translation: CASSIGTGVTYYGYTF.

The V call is TRBV29-1, the J call TRBJ2-2; D is unclear. The CDR3 covers 13 residues. Germline loops: CDR1 SQVTM, CDR2 ANQGSEA. Trimming left V 3 bases short and J 6 bases short, with 11 bases between. CDR3 in amino acids: CSVDPGWAGELFF. For the CDR3, the DNA is TGCAGCGTTGACCCGGGTTGGGCCGGGGAGCTGTTTTTT.

The rearrangement uses TRBV6-6 and TRBJ1-1, with a possible D match to TRBD1 (6 bases). Germline CDR1 and CDR2: MNHNY and SVGAGI (reference sequence). Trimming took 2 bases from V and 6 from J, leaving 19 bases between them. This CDR3 contains 16 residues. The CDR3 region has the DNA TGTGCCAGCAGTTACCCTAGCTTGGGGGCGGGGGCTGAAGCTTTCTTT. Translated: CASSYPSLGAGAEAFF.

This rearrangement joins TRBV6-5 to TRBJ1-2; TRBD1 matches at 7 bases. The CDR3 length is 14 residues. V lost 2 bases and J lost 2; bases outside the gene matches: 2. Germline V gene lookup returns CDR1 MNHEY and CDR2 SVGAGI. CDR3 loop: CASSYSRGNYGYTF. For the CDR3, the DNA is TGTGCCAGCAGTTACAGCAGGGGGAACTATGGCTACACCTTC.

The chain is built from TRBV2 and TRBJ2-4; D uncertain. V dropped 1 base and J dropped 9 bases, with 10 bases sitting between them. This CDR3 comprises 13 residues. Germline V gene data show CDR1 as SNHLY and CDR2 as FYNNEI. The CDR3 DNA sequence: TGTGCCAGCAGTGAAGAAAGGGAAATCATTCAGTACTTC. Its translation: CASSEEREIIQYF.

The rearrangement uses TRBV6-1 and TRBJ2-3, with D perhaps matching TRBD1 (6 bases). Trimming left V 3 bases short and J 2 bases short, with 15 bases between. Per the germline V gene, CDR1 is MNHNS and CDR2 is SASEGT. This CDR3 contains 16 residues. The CDR3 DNA is TGTGCCAGCAGTGATTCACAGGGAAGACCCACAGATACGCAGTATTTT. It is translated as CASSDSQGRPTDTQYF.

The chain employs TRBV5-1 and TRBJ1-3; D is possibly TRBD1 (6 bases). This CDR3 contains 15 residues. Germline V lookup: CDR1 SGHRS, CDR2 YFSETQ. Trimming removed 6 bases from V and 4 bases from J, with 17 bases in between. The CDR3 sequence is CASKEGESSGNTIYF. The CDR3 DNA sequence: TGCGCCAGCAAGGAGGGGGAGTCTTCCGGAAACACCATATATTTT.

This sequence joins TRBV2 and TRBJ2-3, with a possible D match to TRBD2 (5 bases). The CDR3 is made up of 12 amino acids. V shed 11 bases and J shed 5 bases, with 14 bases lying between them. CDR1 is SNHLY, CDR2 FYNNEI, per germline. This CDR3 is CALRDYRDTQYF. For the CDR3, the DNA is TGTGCCCTCAGAGACTATCGAGATACGCAGTATTTT. Full variable domain (outside the CDR3, taken from reference TRBV2 and TRBJ2-3): EPEVTQTPSHQVTQMGQEVILRCVPISNHLYFYWYRQILGQKVEFLVSFYNNEISEKSEIFDDQFSVERPDGSNFTLKIRSTKLEDSAMYFCALRDYRDTQYFGPGTRLTVL.

The chain combines TRBV25-1 with TRBJ1-1; the D is unclear. Trimming stripped 4 bases from V and 3 bases from J, with 3 bases between. The CDR3 is 11 residues long. Germline assignment: CDR1 MGHDK and CDR2 SYGVNS. The CDR3: CASSGHTEAFF. Here the CDR3 DNA reads TGTGCCAGCAGTGGGCACACTGAAGCTTTCTTT.

The genes are TRBV11-3 and TRBJ1-5, with D unclear. V was clipped by 2 bases and J by 0 bases, with 11 bases between them. This CDR3 contains 16 residues. CDR1 is SGHNT, CDR2 YENEEA, per germline. CDR3 bases: TGTGCCAGCAGCTTAACGGCCGGTGGTAGCAATCAGCCCCAGCATTTT. The encoded protein is CASSLTAGGSNQPQHF.

This chain uses TRBV30 with TRBJ2-1, with D hard to call. V lost 8 bases to trimming and J lost 0 bases, with 14 bases between them. The CDR3 contains 14 residues. The germline V gene has CDR1 GTSNPN and CDR2 SVGIG (reference sequence). CDR3 in amino acids: CAGKPSSSYNEQFF. The CDR3 nucleotides are TGTGCCGGTAAACCCTCTAGCTCCTACAATGAGCAGTTCTTC.